This TCR beta chain is from a study of control samples from healthy donors and cancer patients. The CDR3 extends over 16 amino acids. Germline V gene data show CDR1 as SGHTA and CDR2 as FQGTGA. V was clipped by 1 base and J by 4 bases; unmatched bases: 0. Method: immunoSEQ multiplex PCR; TCRdb's copy keeps in-frame clones and lacks some. The repertoire holds tens of thousands of clones, roughly nine tenths seen once, with roughly 6% in the top ten. This sequence originates from a man aged 55 to 69 with colorectal cancer. The chain has TRBV7-3 and TRBJ2-2, with TRBD2 matching 13 bases. Source material: PBMCs. The CDR3 is CASSLRLAGGTGELFF. In DNA form, the CDR3 reads TGTGCCAGCAGCTTAAGACTAGCGGGGGGCACCGGGGAGCTGTTTTTT.